Listed below are T cell receptor beta chains from one sample, sequenced in a study of blood T cell repertoires in COVID-19. Profiled with immunoSEQ multiplex PCR; TCRdb holds only in-frame clones, not every one. The top ten clones hold 1.3% of a sample with a few hundred thousand clones, over 75% of them seen once. Sequencing used PBMCs or T cells enriched from blood (not recorded which). The receptors come from a man younger than 45 who had recovered from COVID-19. Each CDR3 is given with its conserved first and last residue. D genes are given only for firm matches. Not all rows give a size; the values are once, few, many and, for expanded clones, a class.

J,size,length,V,D,DNA,CDR3
TRBJ1-1,NA,13,TRBV4-2,NA,TGTGCCAGCAGCCCGCGCCGCACCACTGAAGCTTTCTTT,CASSPRRTTEAFF
TRBJ2-7,NA,16,TRBV9,TRBD1,TGTGCCAGCAGCGATAACCCCGGGACAGGGGACCACGAGCAGTACTTC,CASSDNPGTGDHEQYF
TRBJ1-1,NA,17,TRBV9,NA,TGTGCCAGCACCCCGGGGGGGGTCCTTAAAAGGAACACTGAAGCTTTCTTT,CASTPGGVLKRNTEAFF
TRBJ1-6,NA,14,TRBV7-9,NA,TGTGCCAGCAGCTTACCGACAGTCAATTCACCCCTCCACTTT,CASSLPTVNSPLHF
TRBJ1-4,NA,14,TRBV19,TRBD1,TGTGCCAGTAGCCCGGGACAGACTAATGAAAAACTGTTTTTT,CASSPGQTNEKLFF
TRBJ1-5,NA,15,TRBV18,TRBD1,TGTGCCAGCTCACTGACAGGGGGAAGCAATCAGCCCCAGCATTTT,CASSLTGGSNQPQHF
TRBJ1-1,NA,15,TRBV18,NA,TGTGCCAGCTCACCACCCCTGACATCTCCGACTGAAGCTTTCTTT,CASSPPLTSPTEAFF
TRBJ1-2,NA,13,TRBV12-3/TRBV12-4,NA,TGTGCCAGCAGGTTACAGGGTTCGGATGGCTACACCTTC,CASRLQGSDGYTF
TRBJ1-2,few,15,TRBV5-1,NA,TGCGCCAGCAGCTTGGAGGGGAATTATGCGGCGAGCTACACCTTC,CASSLEGNYAASYTF
TRBJ1-4,NA,13,TRBV19,TRBD1,TGTGCCAGTAGTGGACAGGGTAGGGTAAAACTGTTTTTT,CASSGQGRVKLFF
TRBJ1-2,NA,13,TRBV19,NA,TGTGCCAGTTCTTCTAAATCGAACTATGGCTACACCTTC,CASSSKSNYGYTF
TRBJ2-3,NA,14,TRBV7-2,TRBD2,TGTGCCAGCAGCTTGGGACTAGCAATAGATACGCAGTATTTT,CASSLGLAIDTQYF
TRBJ2-5,NA,15,TRBV9,TRBD2,TGTGCCAGCAGCGTAGGTATCGGGGGGGCCGAAACCCAGTACTTC,CASSVGIGGAETQYF
TRBJ1-1,NA,16,TRBV5-5,TRBD1,TGTGCCAGCACCTTAGGTGTGGACAGGGTGAGAACTGAAGCTTTCTTT,CASTLGVDRVRTEAFF
TRBJ1-3,NA,13,TRBV29-1,TRBD1,TGCAGCGTTGAAACAGGGGCTGGAAACACCATATATTTT,CSVETGAGNTIYF
TRBJ1-6,NA,17,TRBV5-5,TRBD1,TGTGCCAGCAGTCAACGACAGGGCGGCGGGAATAATTCACCCCTCCACTTT,CASSQRQGGGNNSPLHF
TRBJ1-1,NA,14,TRBV3-1/TRBV3-2,NA,TGTGCCAGCAGCGAAGGTGGGAGGAACACTGAAGCTTTCTTT,CASSEGGRNTEAFF
TRBJ2-7,NA,14,TRBV19,TRBD1,TGTGCCCCAAGACCCCCACAGGGGCGCTACGAGCAGTACTTC,CAPRPPQGRYEQYF
TRBJ2-5,NA,14,TRBV7-8,TRBD2,TGTGCCAGCACCGGGGGGACCTACCAAGAGACCCAGTACTTC,CASTGGTYQETQYF
TRBJ1-3,NA,15,TRBV10-2,TRBD1,TGCGCCAGCACCACCGGGACAGGGGGAGGAAACACCATATATTTT,CASTTGTGGGNTIYF
TRBJ1-2,NA,13,TRBV12-3/TRBV12-4,NA,TGTGCCAGCAGTTTAGGGGGCGCGGAGGGCTACACCTTC,CASSLGGAEGYTF
TRBJ2-3,NA,13,TRBV28,TRBD1,TGTGCCACTGGGACAGGGGTGACAGATACGCAGTATTTT,CATGTGVTDTQYF
TRBJ1-3,NA,14,TRBV19,NA,TGTGCCAGTAAGACGACGGCAGGGGGAAACACCATATATTTT,CASKTTAGGNTIYF
TRBJ1-1,NA,12,TRBV7-9,NA,TGTGCCAGCAGTCCTAACGGCCGGGTTGCTTTCTTT,CASSPNGRVAFF
TRBJ1-6,NA,15,TRBV14,TRBD1,TGTGCCAGCAGCCAGGGGACAGGGGGGATTTCACCCCTCCACTTT,CASSQGTGGISPLHF
TRBJ1-5,NA,15,TRBV18,TRBD1,TGTGCCAGCTCACCCCTGGGACAGGGGAATCAGCCCCAGCATTTT,CASSPLGQGNQPQHF
TRBJ1-2,NA,15,TRBV5-6,TRBD1,TGTGCCAGCAGCTTGGGTCCAGGGGGAGACTATGGCTACACCTTC,CASSLGPGGDYGYTF
TRBJ2-5,NA,16,TRBV19,TRBD2,TGTGCCAGTAGTATAGCCGCGGGGGGGCCTTGGGAGACCCAGTACTTC,CASSIAAGGPWETQYF
TRBJ2-4,NA,17,TRBV5-5,TRBD2,TGTGCCAGCAGCTTGGTGGGTAGCGGGGGGCCCAAAAACATTCAGTACTTC,CASSLVGSGGPKNIQYF
TRBJ1-2,NA,19,TRBV7-9,NA,TGTGCCAGCAGTACCTGGTCTGGCGACAGTAGTGCCACTAACTATGGCTACACCTTC,CASSTWSGDSSATNYGYTF
TRBJ1-2,NA,14,TRBV19,TRBD1,TGTGCCAGTAGTACCGGACAGGGTGGCTATGGCTACACCTTC,CASSTGQGGYGYTF
TRBJ1-2,NA,16,TRBV19,TRBD1,TGTGCCAGTAGGGGGAGGGGACAGGAACTTAACTATGGCTACACCTTC,CASRGRGQELNYGYTF
TRBJ2-3,NA,13,TRBV4-3,NA,TGCGCCAGCAGTGGCAGGGTCGGAGATACGCAGTATTTT,CASSGRVGDTQYF
TRBJ1-1,NA,13,TRBV10-3,NA,TGTGCCATCAGTGAGCTGGGGCAGGGGAAAGCTTTCTTT,CAISELGQGKAFF
TRBJ1-1,NA,14,TRBV6-5,NA,TGTGCCAGCAGTTACTACGGAGAGGACACTGAAGCTTTCTTT,CASSYYGEDTEAFF
TRBJ1-2,NA,12,TRBV5-8,NA,TGTGCCAGCGGCAGACAGGTGGCTGGCTACACCTTC,CASGRQVAGYTF
TRBJ1-2,NA,18,TRBV3-1/TRBV3-2,NA,TGTGCCAGCAGCCAAGGTTACGAAACGGGCAGGGGTGAGGATGGCTACACCTTC,CASSQGYETGRGEDGYTF
TRBJ2-3,NA,14,TRBV6-5,TRBD2,TGTGCCAGCAGCGATGGACTAGCCCCAGATACGCAGTATTTT,CASSDGLAPDTQYF
TRBJ1-6,NA,16,TRBV19,NA,TGTGCCAGTATGCCGAAGGGTGGGACATCGAATTCACCCCTCCACTTT,CASMPKGGTSNSPLHF
TRBJ1-5,NA,13,TRBV6-6,NA,TGTGCCAGCAGTTATGGGGGCGTTCAGCCCCAGCATTTT,CASSYGGVQPQHF
TRBJ1-5,NA,13,TRBV6-5,TRBD1,TGTGCCAGCAGCTACAGGGGGCTCCAGCCCCAGCATTTT,CASSYRGLQPQHF
TRBJ1-6,NA,18,TRBV9,NA,TGTGCCAGCAGCCCTCATGGGGGGGTAGGGTCCTATAATTCACCCCTCCACTTT,CASSPHGGVGSYNSPLHF
TRBJ1-1,once,12,TRBV19,NA,TGTGCCAGTAGTATACGACAGAAAGAAGCTTTCTTT,CASSIRQKEAFF
TRBJ1-1,NA,14,TRBV9,NA,TGTGCCAGCAGCGTAGGCAGGGTGGACACTGAAGCTTTCTTT,CASSVGRVDTEAFF